These 9 T cell receptor beta chains originate from one sample sequenced in a study of vaccination and CD4 T cells after COVID-19. With the Oncomine TCR Beta short-read assay, DNA from cultured CD4+ T cells was sequenced. MiXCR was run by TCRdb on the PCR reads, yielding one entry per CDR3 protein. The sample holds 6,500 to 9,000 distinct CDR3 sequences, around two thirds seen once. Antigens for these TCRs are unknown. The treatment denotes: roughly 11-day PBMC culture with coronavirus spike peptide pools or control peptides (ViraFEST assay). The sequenced sample consisted of CD4+ T cells from blood, cultured in vitro. The receptors derive from a human donor who had recovered from COVID-19.

The CDR3 region has the DNA TGTGCCACCCTTCGGGGTTTAGGTGAAAAACTGTTTTTT. Protein: CATLRGLGEKLFF. This sequence joins TRBV6-1 and TRBJ1-4; D ambiguous. This CDR3 region has 13 residues. Trimming removed 10 bases at V and 7 bases at J, with 16 bases between. The germline V gene encodes CDR1 MNHNS and CDR2 SASEGT.

The V gene is TRBV20-1, the J gene TRBJ2-4; D remains ambiguous. CDR1 DFQATT and CDR2 SNEGSKA come from the germline V gene (reference sequence). The CDR3 has 14 amino acids. Trimming shortened V by 1 base and J by 1 base, and 8 bases separated the two germline ends. CDR3 DNA sequence: TGCAGTGCTAGAGTAGACCCCGCCAAAAACATTCAGTACTTC. This translates into CSARVDPAKNIQYF.

The gene calls are TRBV7-2 and TRBJ2-5; the match to TRBD2 covers 10 bases. The CDR3 consists of 15 residues. CDR1 is SGHTA, CDR2 FQGNSA, per germline. V shed 3 bases and J 2 bases; nucleotides not matched to a gene: 3. CDR3 DNA: TGTGCCAGCAGCTTTCAGCGGGGGGGACAAGAGACCCAGTACTTC. Translated, it gives CASSFQRGGQETQYF.

This clonotype was seen only a few times. The rearrangement joins TRBV6-1 to TRBJ1-2, with 10 bases identical to TRBD1. This CDR3 spans 15 amino acids. With V trimmed by 8 bases and J by 5 bases, 11 bases remained unmatched. CDR1 is MNHNS, CDR2 SASEGT, per germline. The CDR3 DNA reads as TGTGCCAGCTATCTTCCGACAGGGGGCGTGTATGGCTACACCTTC. The encoded protein is CASYLPTGGVYGYTF.

By sample share, this clonotype is large. The J gene is TRBJ2-7, the V gene TRBV15, with 7 bases matching TRBD1. The V gene end was trimmed by 3 bases and the J gene end by 9 bases; junction bases not matched to a gene: 5. Germline V CDR1 and CDR2: LNHNV, YYDKDF (reference sequence). The CDR3 sequence is 12 residues long. For the CDR3, the DNA is TGTGCCACCAGCAGCTACAGGGGTCGGCAGTACTTC. Encoded protein: CATSSYRGRQYF.

V usage is TRBV1 and J usage is TRBJ2-7; the D segment call TRBD1 is taken from the table without a DNA check. TRBV1 is a pseudogene locus. CDR3 length: 13 amino acids. The DNA of the CDR3 is TGCACCAGCAGCCTACACAGGGGGGACGAGCAGTACTTC. Encoded protein: CTSSLHRGDEQYF.

The chain employs TRBV19 and TRBJ2-5, with 11 bases aligning to TRBD1. Germline trimming cut 3 bases from V and 4 bases from J; bases unmatched to any gene: 13. The CDR3 consists of 18 residues. CDR1 and CDR2 (germline): LNHDA, SQIVND (reference sequence). CDR3 sequence reads: CASSILRTGGAGRETQYF. The CDR3 DNA reads TGTGCCAGTAGTATCCTGAGGACAGGGGGCGCGGGTCGAGAGACCCAGTACTTC.

This clonotype has just a few counts. The chain is built from TRBV25-1 and TRBJ1-2; no clear D gene. This CDR3 has 12 amino acids. Germline CDR1 reads MGHDK; CDR2 reads SYGVNS. The V and J ends lost 4 bases and 4 bases respectively, with 7 bases between them. The CDR3 sequence: CASSGDFYGYTF. As DNA, the CDR3 is TGTGCCAGCAGTGGAGATTTCTATGGCTACACCTTC.

The chain recombines TRBV4-1 with TRBJ2-5, with a tentative D call TRBD2 (6 bases). The CDR3 is made up of 16 amino acids. V was shortened by 0 bases and J by 2 bases, with 13 bases between the two germline ends. Germline V gene sequence: CDR1 MGHRA, CDR2 YSYEKL. CDR3 amino acids: CASSQDGLAYQETQYF. CDR3 sequence (DNA): TGCGCCAGCAGCCAAGATGGGCTAGCGTATCAAGAGACCCAGTACTTC.